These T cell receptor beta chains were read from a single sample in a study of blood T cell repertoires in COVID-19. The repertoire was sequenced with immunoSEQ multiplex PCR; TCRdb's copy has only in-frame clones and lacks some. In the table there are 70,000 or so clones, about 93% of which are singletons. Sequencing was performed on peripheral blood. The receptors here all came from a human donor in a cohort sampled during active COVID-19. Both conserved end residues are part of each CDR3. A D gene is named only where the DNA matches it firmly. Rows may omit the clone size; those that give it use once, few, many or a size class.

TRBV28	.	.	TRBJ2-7	CASSQLTGTYEQYF	TGTGCCAGCAGTCAACTGACAGGTACCTACGAGCAGTACTTC
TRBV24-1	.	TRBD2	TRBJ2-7	CATSDLTSGDAYEQYF	TGTGCCACCAGTGATTTGACTAGCGGGGATGCCTACGAGCAGTACTTC
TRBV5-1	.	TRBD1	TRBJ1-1	CASSRQGMENTEAFF	TGCGCCAGCAGCCGACAGGGGATGGAGAACACTGAAGCTTTCTTT
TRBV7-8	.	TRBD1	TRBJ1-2	CASSGTGDYGYTF	TGTGCCAGCAGCGGAACAGGGGACTATGGCTACACCTTC
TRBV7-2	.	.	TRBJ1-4	CASSSDRGNEKLFF	TGTGCCAGCAGCTCCGACAGAGGAAATGAAAAACTGTTTTTT
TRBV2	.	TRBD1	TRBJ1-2	CASRGQGIYYGYTF	TGTGCCAGCAGGGGACAGGGGATATACTATGGCTACACCTTC
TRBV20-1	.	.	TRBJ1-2	CSAKQGYGYTF	TGCAGTGCTAAACAGGGCTATGGCTACACCTTC
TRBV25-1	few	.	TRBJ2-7	CASSDTLQGNEQYF	TGTGCCAGCAGTGATACCCTTCAGGGGAACGAGCAGTACTTC
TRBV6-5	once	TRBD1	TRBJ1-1	CASSSDRRNTEAFF	TGTGCCAGCAGTTCGGACAGGAGGAACACTGAAGCTTTCTTT
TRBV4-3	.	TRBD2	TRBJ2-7	CASSLGLAGDLYEQYF	TGCGCCAGCAGCCTGGGACTAGCGGGGGATTTGTACGAGCAGTACTTC
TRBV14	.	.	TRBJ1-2	CASSQDQGWGYGYTF	TGTGCCAGCAGCCAAGACCAGGGCTGGGGCTATGGCTACACCTTC
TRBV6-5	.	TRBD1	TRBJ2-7	CASSYGQGPSYEQYF	TGTGCCAGCAGTTACGGACAGGGCCCGTCCTACGAGCAGTACTTC
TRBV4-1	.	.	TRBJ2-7	CASSQDPGKAYEQYF	TGCGCCAGCAGCCAAGACCCGGGTAAGGCCTACGAGCAGTACTTC
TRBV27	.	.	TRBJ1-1	CASSADTNTEAFF	TGTGCCAGCAGTGCCGACACGAACACTGAAGCTTTCTTT
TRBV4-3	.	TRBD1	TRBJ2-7	CASSQDVGTELQQYF	TGCGCCAGCAGCCAAGATGTTGGGACAGAGCTCCAGCAGTACTTC
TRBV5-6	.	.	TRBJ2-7	CASRSGRGEQYF	TGTGCCAGCAGATCTGGACGGGGCGAGCAGTACTTC
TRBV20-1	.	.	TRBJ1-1	CSASVRIRFNTEAFF	TGCAGTGCTAGTGTACGGATCAGGTTCAACACTGAAGCTTTCTTT
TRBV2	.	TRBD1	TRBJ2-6	CASGGRQGAVSGANVLTF	TGTGCCAGCGGTGGAAGACAGGGGGCCGTCTCTGGGGCCAACGTCCTGACTTTC
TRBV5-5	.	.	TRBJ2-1	CASSLAGAGTPNNEQFF	TGTGCCAGCAGCTTGGCCGGCGCCGGGACACCTAACAATGAGCAGTTCTTC
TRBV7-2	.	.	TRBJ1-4	CASSSDSFNEKLFF	TGTGCCAGCAGTTCCGACAGTTTTAATGAAAAACTGTTTTTT
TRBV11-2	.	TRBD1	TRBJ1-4	CASSLARGGTGSNEKLFF	TGTGCCAGCAGCTTAGCCCGCGGGGGGACAGGGAGTAATGAAAAACTGTTTTTT
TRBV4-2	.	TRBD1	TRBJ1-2	CASSQERNSGQGARGYTF	TGTGCCAGCAGCCAAGAAAGAAACTCAGGACAGGGGGCGCGAGGCTACACCTTC
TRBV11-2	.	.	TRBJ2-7	CASSFWRGLPSADEQYF	TGTGCCAGCAGCTTCTGGAGGGGGCTTCCTAGCGCCGACGAGCAGTACTTC
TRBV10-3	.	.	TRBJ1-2	CAISDQGTAYGYTF	TGTGCCATCAGTGACCAGGGTACGGCCTATGGCTACACCTTC
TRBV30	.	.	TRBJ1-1	CAWSDWNTEAFF	TGTGCCTGGAGTGACTGGAACACTGAAGCTTTCTTT
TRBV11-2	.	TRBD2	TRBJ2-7	CASSSAGGVYEQYF	TGTGCCAGCAGTTCAGCGGGGGGAGTCTACGAGCAGTACTTC
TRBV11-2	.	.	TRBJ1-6	CASRRIFANNSPLHF	TGTGCCAGCAGGAGGATATTCGCGAATAATTCACCCCTCCACTTT
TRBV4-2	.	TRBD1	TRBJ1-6	CASSQLRTGRNSPLHF	TGTGCCAGCAGCCAATTACGGACAGGCCGAAATTCACCCCTCCACTTT
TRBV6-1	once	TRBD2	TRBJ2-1	CASSELAGGFGNEQFF	TGTGCCAGCAGTGAACTAGCGGGGGGATTCGGGAATGAGCAGTTCTTC
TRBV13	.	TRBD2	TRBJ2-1	CASSSRTSGGLEQFF	TGTGCCAGCAGCTCTCGGACTAGCGGGGGCCTAGAGCAGTTCTTC
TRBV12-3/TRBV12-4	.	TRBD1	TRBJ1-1	CASSPGGTEAFF	TGTGCCAGCAGTCCAGGGGGGACTGAAGCTTTCTTT
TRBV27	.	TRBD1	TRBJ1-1	CASRPTGGSSEAFF	TGTGCCAGCAGGCCTACAGGGGGTAGCTCTGAAGCTTTCTTT
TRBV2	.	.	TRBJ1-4	CASSGGSEKLFF	TGTGCCAGCAGTGGCGGGAGCGAAAAACTGTTTTTT
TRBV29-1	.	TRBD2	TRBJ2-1	CSVVGTSGGTTYNEQFF	TGCAGCGTTGTTGGGACTAGCGGGGGCACCACCTACAATGAGCAGTTCTTC
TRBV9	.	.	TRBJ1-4	CASSEGIRPDNEKLFF	TGTGCCAGCAGCGAGGGGATCCGGCCGGACAATGAAAAACTGTTTTTT
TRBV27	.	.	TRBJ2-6	CASSPTRMTQPGANVLTF	TGTGCCAGCAGTCCCACCAGGATGACCCAGCCCGGGGCCAACGTCCTGACTTTC
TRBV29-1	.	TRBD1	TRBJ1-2	CSARLQGNYGYTF	TGCAGCGCCCGATTACAGGGGAACTATGGCTACACCTTC
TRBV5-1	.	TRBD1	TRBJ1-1	CASSLKQGGTEAFF	TGCGCCAGCAGCCTTAAACAGGGGGGCACTGAAGCTTTCTTT
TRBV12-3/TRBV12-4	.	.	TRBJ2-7	CASSLDTEQYF	TGTGCCAGCAGTTTAGATACAGAGCAGTACTTC
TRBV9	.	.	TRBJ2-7	CASSPDTGGVYEQYF	TGTGCCAGCAGTCCCGATACAGGGGGGGTCTACGAGCAGTACTTC
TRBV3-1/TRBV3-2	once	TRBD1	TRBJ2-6	CASSQEGTGISGANVLTF	TGTGCCAGCAGCCAAGAGGGGACAGGGATATCTGGGGCCAACGTCCTGACTTTC
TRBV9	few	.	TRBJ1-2	CASSVEGGTQSYGYTF	TGTGCCAGCAGCGTAGAGGGCGGGACGCAGTCTTATGGCTACACCTTC
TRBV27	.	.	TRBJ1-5	CASAGGFSNQPQHF	TGTGCCAGCGCCGGGGGGTTTAGCAATCAGCCCCAGCATTTT
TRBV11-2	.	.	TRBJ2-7	CASSLVGWGRPYEQYF	TGTGCCAGCAGCTTAGTAGGGTGGGGGAGGCCATACGAGCAGTACTTC
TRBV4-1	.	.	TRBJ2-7	CASSQVPALLGEQYF	TGCGCCAGCAGCCAAGTTCCAGCGTTACTGGGCGAGCAGTACTTC
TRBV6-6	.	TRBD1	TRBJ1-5	CASTGTGVNQPQHF	TGTGCCAGCACCGGGACAGGGGTCAATCAGCCCCAGCATTTT
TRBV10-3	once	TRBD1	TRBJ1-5	CAISETGQGSQPQHF	TGTGCCATCAGTGAGACTGGACAGGGGAGTCAGCCCCAGCATTTT
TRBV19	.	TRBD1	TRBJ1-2	CASSPTGDFGRSYGYTF	TGTGCCAGTAGCCCGACAGGGGATTTTGGGCGGTCTTATGGCTACACCTTC
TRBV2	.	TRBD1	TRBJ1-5	CASSDSRTGPQGPQHF	TGTGCCAGCAGCGACTCTAGGACAGGGCCGCAGGGGCCCCAGCATTTT
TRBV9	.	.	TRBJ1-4	CASNPRGGAREKLFF	TGTGCCAGCAACCCCCGAGGAGGGGCTCGTGAAAAACTGTTTTTT
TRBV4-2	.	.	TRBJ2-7	CASSQDPGSYEQYF	TGTGCCAGCAGCCAAGATCCCGGGTCCTACGAGCAGTACTTC
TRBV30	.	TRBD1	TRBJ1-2	CAWGTANYGYTF	TGTGCCTGGGGGACAGCTAACTATGGCTACACCTTC
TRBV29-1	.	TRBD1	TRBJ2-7	CSVEDSLGTGGSLREQYF	TGCAGCGTTGAAGATTCCCTGGGGACAGGGGGATCATTACGGGAGCAGTACTTC
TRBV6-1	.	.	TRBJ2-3	CASSEEGGGPVLSTDTQYF	TGTGCCAGCAGTGAAGAGGGAGGGGGACCGGTTTTAAGTACAGATACGCAGTATTTT